Below, 6 T cell receptor beta chains from the same sample are listed, as sequenced in a study of OX40 agonist ivuxolimab in advanced cancers. Sequencing was performed with immunoSEQ multiplex PCR; in TCRdb, only in-frame clones are kept and a portion is missing. The data contain tens of thousands of clones, roughly 84% of them singletons. The material sequenced was CD4+ or CD8+ T cells sorted from blood, taken in a trial of the OX40 agonist ivuxolimab. These receptors were obtained from an adult with an advanced solid tumor such as melanoma, head and neck, liver or kidney cancer.

This chain uses TRBV6-6 with TRBJ2-1; 8 bases are shared with TRBD1. The CDR3 is 14 amino acids. J was trimmed by 0 bases and V by 7 bases; bases with no gene match: 2. Per germline, CDR1 MNHNY and CDR2 SVGAGI (reference sequence). The CDR3 sequence: CASTTGGSYNEQFF. CDR3 in DNA: TGTGCCAGCACAACAGGGGGCTCCTACAATGAGCAGTTCTTC.

The CDR3 spells CASSDSGADTQYF. DNA for the CDR3: TGTGCCAGTAGTGATTCCGGGGCAGATACGCAGTATTTT. This chain links TRBV19 with TRBJ2-3, with D tentatively TRBD2 (5 bases). V lost 5 bases, J lost 4 bases, and 10 bases lay in between. The germline CDR1 and CDR2 sequences are LNHDA and SQIVND (reference sequence). The CDR3 length is 13 residues.

V is TRBV29-1 and J is TRBJ1-3; D remains ambiguous. V shed 4 bases and J shed 0 bases, with 7 bases lying between them. The CDR3 loop spans 13 amino acids. Germline CDR1 reads SQVTM; CDR2 reads ANQGSEA. CDR3 amino acids: CSVVRDSGNTIYF. The CDR3 DNA reads as TGCAGCGTTGTGCGGGACTCTGGAAACACCATATATTTT.

The chain couples TRBV7-9 to TRBJ2-1, with 11 positions matching TRBD2. CDR1 and CDR2 (germline): SEHNR, FQNEAQ (reference sequence). This CDR3 has 14 residues. Trimming cost V 6 bases and J 3 bases; bases outside gene matches: 1. The CDR3 protein is CASRGLAVYNEQFF. The CDR3 bases are TGTGCCAGCAGGGGACTAGCGGTCTACAATGAGCAGTTCTTC.

The chain carries TRBV6-6 and TRBJ2-5, with 12 bases fitting TRBD1. The CDR3 has 16 amino acids. Germline CDR1 and CDR2: MNHNY and SVGAGI (reference sequence). V dropped 8 bases and J dropped 5; count of bases not matched to a gene: 12. CDR3 in amino acids: CASRLPGTGGVETQYF. As DNA, the CDR3 is TGTGCCAGCCGCCTCCCCGGGACAGGGGGCGTTGAGACCCAGTACTTC.

This chain joins TRBV7-9 and TRBJ2-3; perhaps TRBD1 as D (6 bases). The V gene lost 4 bases and the J gene lost 0 bases, with 11 bases spanning the gap. This CDR3 has 15 amino acids. Germline CDR1 is SEHNR and CDR2 is FQNEAQ (reference sequence). CDR3 loop: CASSSWTASTDTQYF. The CDR3 DNA is TGTGCCAGCAGCTCGTGGACAGCTAGCACAGATACGCAGTATTTT.